The clone carrying this TCR beta chain came up many times. Its antigen is as yet unknown. The sample belongs to a study of metastatic and nonmetastatic thyroid tumors. Overall study: Repertoires of blood and of tissue (tumor or nodule) from malignant and benign thyroid patients were compared. Study-level results: A significant increase in TCR beta diversity was reportedly seen in malignant thyroid tumors relative to benign nodules, in blood and tumor.

CDR3 length: 16 amino acids. Germline values: CDR1 SGDLS, CDR2 YYNGEE. Between the trimmed V and J ends, which lost 0 bases and 0 bases, there was a span of 13 bases. Original data processing: Using the CDR3 differences seen across clinicopathological groups, the authors built a distant-metastasis classifier for papillary thyroid cancer, which was meant to discriminate distant-metastatic patients. TCRdb re-clonotyped the PCR reads through MiXCR. The V and J calls were not made by the authors but by TCRdb's processing. The table lists approximately 23,000 clones, under 25% of them singletons. Patients underwent thyroid surgery, and none had received any treatment before it.

The source of this sequence is a male donor with papillary thyroid cancer or a benign thyroid nodule (not recorded which). Some clones in this sample may be carry-over from other donors' samples. The sample consisted of blood. The V and J genes are TRBV9 and TRBJ2-7; the D is unclear. CDR3 nucleotide sequence: TGTGCCAGCAGCGTAGAAATGACGGCCCTCTCCTACGAGCAGTACTTC. The encoded protein is CASSVEMTALSYEQYF.